One and the same sample provided the 8 T cell receptor beta chains below, sequenced in a study of T-cell reconstitution after alpha-beta-depleted transplantation in children. TCRbeta library preparation incorporated unique molecular identifiers. TCRdb ran MiXCR on the PCR reads and lists one entry per CDR3 protein. The top ten clones hold 27% of a sample with 440,000 or so distinct CDR3 sequences, 43% of them seen once. The sequenced sample was PBMCs, obtained before TCRalphabeta/CD19-depleted stem cell transplant. These receptor sequences come from a girl aged 2 to 9 with aplastic anemia, due to receive a stem cell transplant.

The V call is TRBV6-2 or TRBV6-3, the J call TRBJ2-1; a weak D match, TRBD2 (6 bases). Trimming took 0 bases from V and 4 from J, leaving 13 bases between them. CDR1 and CDR2 from the germline V gene are MNHEY and SVGEGT. There are 16 residues in the CDR3. CDR3 amino acids: CASSYSFSGGYNEQFF. The CDR3 nucleotides read TGTGCCAGCAGTTACTCCTTTAGCGGAGGTTACAATGAGCAGTTCTTC.

The J gene is TRBJ1-2, the V gene TRBV29-1; 10 bases map to TRBD1. The trim removed 2 bases at V and 4 bases at J, leaving 4 bases unmatched. The CDR3 is 14 residues long. Germline V CDR1 and CDR2: SQVTM, ANQGSEA. CDR3 bases: TGCAGCGTTGAACAGGGACAGGGGTTCTATGGCTACACCTTC. Translating it yields CSVEQGQGFYGYTF.

The J gene is TRBJ2-4, the V gene TRBV3-1; D possibly corresponds to TRBD2 (5 bases). The V and J ends lost 7 bases and 3 bases respectively, with 19 bases between them. There are 16 residues in the CDR3. Germline values: CDR1 LGHDT, CDR2 YNNKEL (reference sequence). The CDR3 protein is CASTPKREGNKNIQYF. For the CDR3, the DNA is TGTGCCAGCACTCCTAAGAGAGAGGGTAACAAAAACATTCAGTACTTC. Looking up the rest from reference TRBV3-1 and TRBJ2-4 gives the full variable domain: DTAVSQTPKYLVTQMGNDKSIKCEQNLGHDTMYWYKQDSKKFLKIMFSYNNKELIINETVPNRFSPKSPDKAHLNLHINSLELGDSAVYFCASTPKREGNKNIQYFGAGTRLSVL.

The chain couples TRBV7-2 to TRBJ2-7; D is perhaps TRBD2 (5 bases). The germline gives CDR1 SGHTA, CDR2 FQGNSA. The CDR3 runs to 14 residues. Between the trimmed V and J ends, which lost 3 bases and 5 bases, there was a span of 14 bases. The CDR3 here is CASSFDPGSHEQYF. Written as DNA, the CDR3 is TGTGCCAGCAGCTTTGATCCGGGATCCCACGAGCAGTACTTC.

This clonotype was found a few times. This chain joins TRBV5-1 and TRBJ1-2; D gene uncertain. This CDR3 contains 14 residues. Looked up from germline, CDR1 is SGHRS and CDR2 is YFSETQ. With 0 bases removed from V and 8 bases from J, the gap between germline ends came to 14 bases. The CDR3 coding sequence is TGCGCCAGCAGCTTGGCATCCGGGGAAGACGGCTACACCTTC. The encoded protein is CASSLASGEDGYTF.

J is TRBJ1-5 and V is TRBV19, with D perhaps matching TRBD1 (6 bases). Germline CDR1 LNHDA, CDR2 SQIVND (reference sequence). The CDR3 loop spans 14 amino acids. Between the trimmed V and J ends, which lost 6 bases and 2 bases, there was a span of 11 bases. The CDR3 nucleotides are TGTGCCAGTAGCCACAGGGTGGGCAATCAGCCCCAGCATTTT. It translates to CASSHRVGNQPQHF. Supplemented by reference TRBV19 and TRBJ1-5, the full variable domain reads DGGITQSPKYLFRKEGQNVTLSCEQNLNHDAMYWYRQDPGQGLRLIYYSQIVNDFQKGDIAEGYSVSREKKESFPLTVTSAQKNPTAFYLCASSHRVGNQPQHFGDGTRLSIL.

The sample holds many counts of this clonotype. The rearrangement links TRBV28 to TRBJ2-3; no reliable D call. The CDR3 has 18 residues. Trimming pared 5 bases from V and 0 bases from J, leaving 21 bases between. CDR1 is MDHEN and CDR2 is SYDVKM in the germline V gene. For the CDR3, the DNA is TGTGCCAGCAGTGAGTCTCCGGGCCGCCGGAGAAGCACAGATACGCAGTATTTT. Amino acid sequence: CASSESPGRRRSTDTQYF.

This clonotype appeared a few times. The chain has TRBV28 and TRBJ2-3; 7 bases align to TRBD1. The length of the CDR3 is 13 residues. Trimming took 10 bases from V and 2 from J; bases not matched to a gene: 6. Germline CDR1 and CDR2: MDHEN and SYDVKM. The CDR3 DNA follows: TGTGCCATATACGACAGGGACACAGATACGCAGTATTTT. Translating gives CAIYDRDTDTQYF. The full variable domain, rest sourced from reference TRBV28 and TRBJ2-3, is DVKVTQSSRYLVKRTGEKVFLECVQDMDHENMFWYRQDPGLGLRLIYFSYDVKMKEKGDIPEGYSVSREKKERFSLILESASTNQTSMYLCAIYDRDTDTQYFGPGTRLTVL.